This TCR beta chain appears in the sequencing data of a study of CD8+CD57+ T cells in acquired aplastic anemia. This clonotype appeared many times. Sequencing was done on patients that had shown CD8+CD57+ cell expansion by flow cytometry. The study profiled TCR beta VDJ and CDR3 using genomic DNA as template. TCRdb reanalysed the reads using MiXCR and keeps one entry per CDR3 protein. This sample carries roughly 150,000 distinct CDR3 sequences, 45% to 55% of them seen once, and the ten largest clones take less than 3%. This CDR3 has 15 amino acids. V shed 7 bases, J shed 0 bases, and the junction held 9 bases outside the gene matches. Germline V gives CDR1 MNHNS, CDR2 SASEGT.

This TCR came from a human donor with aplastic anemia. J is TRBJ2-7 and V is TRBV6-1, with TRBD2 matching 7 bases. The sequenced sample was sorted CD4+, CD8+, or CD8+CD57+ T cells (not recorded which) from PBMCs. The CDR3 region is CASMGEGVHSYEQYF. In DNA, the CDR3 is TGTGCCAGCATGGGGGAGGGCGTTCACTCCTACGAGCAGTACTTC.